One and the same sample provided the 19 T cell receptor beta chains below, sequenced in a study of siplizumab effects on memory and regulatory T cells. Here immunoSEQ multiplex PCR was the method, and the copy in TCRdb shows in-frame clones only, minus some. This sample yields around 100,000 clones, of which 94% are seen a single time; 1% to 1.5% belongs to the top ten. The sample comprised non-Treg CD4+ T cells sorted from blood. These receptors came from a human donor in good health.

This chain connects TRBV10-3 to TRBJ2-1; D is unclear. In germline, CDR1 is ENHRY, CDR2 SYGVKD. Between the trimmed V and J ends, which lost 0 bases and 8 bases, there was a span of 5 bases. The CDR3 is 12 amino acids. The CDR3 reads CAISESGYEQFF. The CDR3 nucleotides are TGTGCCATCAGTGAGTCGGGTTATGAGCAGTTCTTC.

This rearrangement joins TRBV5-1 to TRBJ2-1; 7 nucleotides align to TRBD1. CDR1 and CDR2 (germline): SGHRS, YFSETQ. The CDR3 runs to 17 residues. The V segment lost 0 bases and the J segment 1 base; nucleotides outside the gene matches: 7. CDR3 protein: CASSLGPTGKSYNEQFF. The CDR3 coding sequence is TGCGCCAGCAGCTTGGGCCCGACAGGGAAGTCCTACAATGAGCAGTTCTTC.

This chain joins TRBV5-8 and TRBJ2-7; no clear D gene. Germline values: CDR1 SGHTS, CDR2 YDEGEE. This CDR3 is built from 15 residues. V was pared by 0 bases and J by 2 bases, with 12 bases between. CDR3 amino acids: CASSLAGFQAYEQYF. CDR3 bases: TGTGCCAGCAGCTTGGCCGGTTTCCAAGCCTACGAGCAGTACTTC.

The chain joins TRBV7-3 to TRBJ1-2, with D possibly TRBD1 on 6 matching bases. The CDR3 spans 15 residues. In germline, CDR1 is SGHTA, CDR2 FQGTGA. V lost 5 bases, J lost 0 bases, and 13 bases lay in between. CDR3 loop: CASSPGQISNYGYTF. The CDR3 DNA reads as TGTGCCAGCAGCCCCGGACAGATTTCTAACTATGGCTACACCTTC.

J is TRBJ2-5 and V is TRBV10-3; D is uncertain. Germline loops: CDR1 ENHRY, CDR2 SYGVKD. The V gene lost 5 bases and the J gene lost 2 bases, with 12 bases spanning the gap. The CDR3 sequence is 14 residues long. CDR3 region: CAISRVDGQETQYF. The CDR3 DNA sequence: TGTGCCATCAGTCGGGTAGACGGGCAAGAGACCCAGTACTTC.

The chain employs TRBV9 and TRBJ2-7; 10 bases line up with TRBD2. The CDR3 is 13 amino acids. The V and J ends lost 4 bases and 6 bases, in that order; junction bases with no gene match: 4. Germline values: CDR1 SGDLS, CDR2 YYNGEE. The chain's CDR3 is CASSLAGELEQYF. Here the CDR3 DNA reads TGTGCCAGCAGCCTAGCGGGAGAGCTCGAGCAGTACTTC.

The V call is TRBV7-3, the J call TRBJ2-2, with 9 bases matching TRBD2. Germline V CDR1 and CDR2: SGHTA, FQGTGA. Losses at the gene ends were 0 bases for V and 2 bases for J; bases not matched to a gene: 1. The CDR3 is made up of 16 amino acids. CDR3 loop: CASSLTSGRNTGELFF. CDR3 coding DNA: TGTGCCAGCAGCTTAACTAGCGGGAGAAACACCGGGGAGCTGTTTTTT.

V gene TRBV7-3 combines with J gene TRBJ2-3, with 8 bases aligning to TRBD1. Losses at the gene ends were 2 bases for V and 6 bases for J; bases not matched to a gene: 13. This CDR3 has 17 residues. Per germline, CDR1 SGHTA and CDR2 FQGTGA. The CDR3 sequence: CASSLQGVRGPSDTQYF. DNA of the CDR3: TGTGCCAGCAGCTTACAAGGAGTCAGGGGGCCTTCCGATACGCAGTATTTT.

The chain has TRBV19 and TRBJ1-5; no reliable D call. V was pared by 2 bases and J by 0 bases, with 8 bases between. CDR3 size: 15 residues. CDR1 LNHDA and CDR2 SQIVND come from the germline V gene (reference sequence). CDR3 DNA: TGTGCCAGTAGTATAACGGGTGATAGCAATCAGCCCCAGCATTTT. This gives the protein CASSITGDSNQPQHF.

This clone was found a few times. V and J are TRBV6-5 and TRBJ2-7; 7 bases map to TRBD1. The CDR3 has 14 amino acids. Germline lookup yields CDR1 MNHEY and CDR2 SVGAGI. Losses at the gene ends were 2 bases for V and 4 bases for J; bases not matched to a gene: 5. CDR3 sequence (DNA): TGTGCCAGCAGTTACCGGACAGGCCCTTACGAGCAGTACTTC. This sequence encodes CASSYRTGPYEQYF.

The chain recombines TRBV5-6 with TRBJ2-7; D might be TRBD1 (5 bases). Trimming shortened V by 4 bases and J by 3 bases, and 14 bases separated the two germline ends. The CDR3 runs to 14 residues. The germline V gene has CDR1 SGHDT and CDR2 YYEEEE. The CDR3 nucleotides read TGTGCCAGCAGCGATGGCTTCCAGGGCTACGAGCAGTACTTC. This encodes CASSDGFQGYEQYF.

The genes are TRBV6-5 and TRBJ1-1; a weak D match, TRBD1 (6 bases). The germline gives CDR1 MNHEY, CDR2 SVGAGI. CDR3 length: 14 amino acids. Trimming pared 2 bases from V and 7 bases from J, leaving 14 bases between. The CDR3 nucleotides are TGTGCCAGCAGTTACGTACGGGGGCGGGGTGAAGCTTTCTTT. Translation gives CASSYVRGRGEAFF.

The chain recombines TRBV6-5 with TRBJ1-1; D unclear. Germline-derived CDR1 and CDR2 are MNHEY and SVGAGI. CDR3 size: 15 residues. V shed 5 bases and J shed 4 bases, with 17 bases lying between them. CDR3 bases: TGTGCCAGCAGTGCTGCCATTGGGAAGAGCACTGAAGCTTTCTTT. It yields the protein CASSAAIGKSTEAFF.

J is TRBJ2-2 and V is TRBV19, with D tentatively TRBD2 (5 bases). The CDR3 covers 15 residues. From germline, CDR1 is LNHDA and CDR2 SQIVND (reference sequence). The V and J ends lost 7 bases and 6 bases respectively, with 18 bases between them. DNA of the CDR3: TGTGCCAGTACCCTCCGGCCCGGGGAATCCGGGGAGCTGTTTTTT. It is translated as CASTLRPGESGELFF.

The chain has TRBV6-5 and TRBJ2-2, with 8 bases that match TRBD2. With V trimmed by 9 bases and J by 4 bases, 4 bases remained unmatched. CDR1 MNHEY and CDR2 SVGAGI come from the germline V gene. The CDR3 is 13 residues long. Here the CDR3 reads CARKGLGTGELFF. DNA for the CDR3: TGTGCCAGAAAGGGACTAGGCACCGGGGAGCTGTTTTTT.

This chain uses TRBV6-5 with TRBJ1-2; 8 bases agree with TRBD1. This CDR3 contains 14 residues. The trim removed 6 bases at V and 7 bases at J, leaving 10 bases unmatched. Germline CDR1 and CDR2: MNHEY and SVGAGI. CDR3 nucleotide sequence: TGTGCCAGCAGAACCGGTACGCAGGGGGCTGGCTACACCTTC. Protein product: CASRTGTQGAGYTF.

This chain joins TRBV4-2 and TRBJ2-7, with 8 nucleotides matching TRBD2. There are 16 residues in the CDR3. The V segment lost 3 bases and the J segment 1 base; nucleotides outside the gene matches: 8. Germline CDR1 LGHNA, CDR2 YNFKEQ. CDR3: CASSQAMSGSSYEQYF. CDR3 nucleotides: TGTGCCAGCAGCCAGGCGATGAGCGGGAGTTCCTACGAGCAGTACTTC.

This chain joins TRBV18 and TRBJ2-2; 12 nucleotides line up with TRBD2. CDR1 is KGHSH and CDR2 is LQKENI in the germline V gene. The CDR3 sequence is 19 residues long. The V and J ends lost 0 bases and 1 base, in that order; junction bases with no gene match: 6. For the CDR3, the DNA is TGTGCCAGCTCACCACCGAATTCGGGACTAGCGGGGAACACCGGGGAGCTGTTTTTT. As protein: CASSPPNSGLAGNTGELFF.

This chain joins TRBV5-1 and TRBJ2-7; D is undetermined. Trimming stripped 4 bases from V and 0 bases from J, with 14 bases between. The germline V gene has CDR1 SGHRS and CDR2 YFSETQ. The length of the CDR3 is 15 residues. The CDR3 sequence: CASSPLVSRSYEQYF. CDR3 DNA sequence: TGCGCCAGCAGCCCCCTCGTCTCTCGCTCCTACGAGCAGTACTTC.